These 15 T cell receptor beta chains were all obtained from the same sample, sequenced in a study of blood T cell repertoires in COVID-19. Profiled with immunoSEQ multiplex PCR; TCRdb holds only in-frame clones, not every one. This repertoire shows roughly 300,000 clones, 85% found once; its top ten account for about 14%. Source material: peripheral blood. These receptors came from a human donor in a cohort sampled during active COVID-19.

This clone has more than one count but fewer than ten. The chain uses TRBV5-5 and TRBJ1-2, with D unclear. The length of the CDR3 is 15 residues. Trimming cost V 0 bases and J 8 bases, with 17 bases left between them. Germline V gives CDR1 SGHKS, CDR2 YYEKEE (reference sequence). The CDR3 loop reads CASSLATDPTGGYTF. CDR3 nucleotides: TGTGCCAGCAGCTTGGCCACCGACCCGACGGGGGGCTACACCTTC.

The rearrangement links TRBV5-1 to TRBJ2-1, with 11 bases lining up with TRBD2. In germline, CDR1 is SGHRS, CDR2 YFSETQ. V shed 2 bases and J 3 bases; nucleotides not matched to a gene: 4. The CDR3 runs 16 residues. This chain's CDR3 is CASSFGGTSGYNEQFF. The CDR3 coding sequence is TGCGCCAGCAGCTTTGGGGGGACTAGCGGCTACAATGAGCAGTTCTTC. The variable domain in full, with the rest retrieved from reference TRBV5-1 and TRBJ2-1, is KAGVTQTPRYLIKTRGQQVTLSCSPISGHRSVSWYQQTPGQGLQFLFEYFSETQRNKGNFPGRFSGRQFSNSRSEMNVSTLELGDSALYLCASSFGGTSGYNEQFFGPGTRLTVL.

In this sample, this clone turned up a few times. This chain uses TRBV7-2 with TRBJ2-7; no clear D gene. There are 14 residues in the CDR3. Germline-derived CDR1 and CDR2 are SGHTA and FQGNSA. V was shortened by 1 base and J by 4 bases, with 11 bases between the two germline ends. The CDR3 sequence is CASSLVVSTYEQYF. In nucleotides, the CDR3 is TGTGCCAGCAGCTTAGTTGTGTCGACTTACGAGCAGTACTTC.

V gene TRBV9 combines with J gene TRBJ2-5, with D tentatively TRBD2 (6 bases). The CDR3 spans 13 residues. The germline V gene encodes CDR1 SGDLS and CDR2 YYNGEE. With 1 base removed from V and 5 bases from J, the gap between germline ends came to 9 bases. CDR3 DNA sequence: TGTGCCAGCAGCGTACAGGAGGGGGAGACCCAGTACTTC. Translated: CASSVQEGETQYF.

The chain couples TRBV20-1 to TRBJ2-1; D remains unclear. Trimming removed 5 bases from V and 8 bases from J, with 10 bases in between. Germline CDR1 DFQATT, CDR2 SNEGSKA (reference sequence). The CDR3 contains 11 residues. In nucleotides, the CDR3 is TGCAGTGCTGGGCTGAGCCATGAGCAGTTCTTC. Translated: CSAGLSHEQFF.

This chain links TRBV7-2 with TRBJ1-2; D remains unclear. Germline CDR1 SGHTA, CDR2 FQGNSA. CDR3 length: 14 amino acids. With 1 base removed from V and 8 bases from J, the gap between germline ends came to 14 bases. In nucleotides, the CDR3 is TGTGCCAGCAGCTTAGTTTCCCAGGTCCAGGGCTACACCTTC. The encoded protein is CASSLVSQVQGYTF.

The chain uses TRBV30 and TRBJ2-1; 11 nucleotides align to TRBD1. V lost 8 bases to trimming and J lost 6 bases; unmatched junction nucleotides: 12. Germline V gene lookup returns CDR1 GTSNPN and CDR2 SVGIG (reference sequence). This CDR3 spans 15 amino acids. The CDR3 DNA is TGTGCCGTGGCAGTTGGGACAGGGGGTGGCAATGAGCAGTTCTTC. Residues: CAVAVGTGGGNEQFF.

This clone was observed once. The CDR3 coding sequence is TGTGCCAGCAGCTTAGGCGTCCAGCCCCAGCATTTT. It translates to CASSLGVQPQHF. V is TRBV13 and J is TRBJ1-5; D remains ambiguous. Deletions cut 0 bases from V and 7 bases from J, with 4 bases between. CDR1 is PRHDT and CDR2 is FYEKMQ in the germline V gene (reference sequence). The CDR3 runs to 12 residues.

V and J are TRBV30 and TRBJ2-5; 13 bases fit TRBD2. The germline CDR1 and CDR2 sequences are GTSNPN and SVGIG (reference sequence). The CDR3 has 14 residues. The trim removed 0 bases at V and 5 bases at J, leaving 0 bases unmatched. In nucleotides, the CDR3 is TGTGCCTGGAGTGTACTAGCGGGAGGGGAGACCCAGTACTTC. This sequence encodes CAWSVLAGGETQYF.

The chain uses TRBV7-2 and TRBJ2-7, with D hard to call. The CDR3 is made up of 14 amino acids. Per germline, CDR1 SGHTA and CDR2 FQGNSA. Trimming shortened V by 0 bases and J by 0 bases, and 6 bases separated the two germline ends. The CDR3 sequence is CASSLASSSYEQYF. For the CDR3, the DNA is TGTGCCAGCAGCTTAGCGTCGAGCTCCTACGAGCAGTACTTC.

The rearrangement uses TRBV11-2 and TRBJ1-2; 7 bases map to TRBD1. The CDR3 spans 13 residues. Germline V lookup: CDR1 SGHAT, CDR2 FQNNGV. Trimming at V came to 3 bases and at J to 4 bases, leaving 2 bases not matched to a gene. The CDR3: CASSLTGRYGYTF. DNA of the CDR3: TGTGCCAGCAGCTTGACAGGGCGCTATGGCTACACCTTC.

The J gene is TRBJ1-1, the V gene TRBV5-4, with D maybe TRBD1 (5 bases). Trimming took off 2 bases at V and 1 base at J, with 9 bases between the two ends. Germline-derived CDR1 and CDR2 are SGHNT and YYREEE (reference sequence). There are 14 residues in the CDR3. The CDR3: CASSFPQGNTEAFF. The CDR3 bases are TGTGCCAGCAGCTTCCCCCAGGGGAACACTGAAGCTTTCTTT. The variable domain in full, with the rest retrieved from reference TRBV5-4 and TRBJ1-1, is ETGVTQSPTHLIKTRGQQVTLRCSSQSGHNTVSWYQQALGQGPQFIFQYYREEENGRGNFPPRFSGLQFPNYSSELNVNALELDDSALYLCASSFPQGNTEAFFGQGTRLTVV.

The rearrangement links TRBV10-3 to TRBJ1-4, with D perhaps TRBD1 (5 bases). Germline CDR1 reads ENHRY; CDR2 reads SYGVKD. The ends were cut back, 6 bases at V and 8 bases at J, with 13 bases in the middle. The CDR3 loop spans 13 amino acids. The CDR3 protein is CAIRRGLEEKLFF. Here the CDR3 DNA reads TGTGCCATCAGGAGGGGACTGGAGGAAAAACTGTTTTTT.

As concerns this clone: Other DNA sequences within the sample encode an identical CDR3. The chain couples TRBV24-1 to TRBJ2-1, with TRBD2 matching 13 bases. The germline V gene encodes CDR1 KGHDR and CDR2 SFDVKD. The CDR3 sequence is 16 residues long. V lost 4 bases to trimming and J lost 5 bases; unmatched junction nucleotides: 4. CDR3 amino acids: CATSDPGTSGNNEQFF. The CDR3 DNA is TGTGCCACCAGTGACCCCGGGACTAGCGGGAACAATGAGCAGTTCTTC.

The chain is built from TRBV28 and TRBJ2-5; 7 bases are a match to TRBD2. Germline CDR1 is MDHEN and CDR2 is SYDVKM. The J segment lost 0 bases and the V segment lost 2 bases, leaving 6 bases of the junction unmatched. The CDR3 contains 16 residues. The CDR3 loop is CASSLPREGDQETQYF. The CDR3 DNA follows: TGTGCCAGCAGTTTACCCAGGGAGGGAGACCAAGAGACCCAGTACTTC.